The clone carrying this T cell receptor beta chain was recorded once. This sample was included in a study of cytomegalovirus exposure and HLA in healthy donors. This CDR3 region has 14 residues. V shed 3 bases and J 6 bases; nucleotides not matched to a gene: 6. Germline CDR1 is LGHNA and CDR2 is YSLEER. With 60 Vbeta and 13 Jbeta primers, the PCR was carried out. Sequencing was performed with immunoSEQ multiplex PCR; in TCRdb, only in-frame clones are kept and a portion is missing. The sample lists about 160,000 clones, 81% occurring once. The TCR comes from a woman in her forties or fifties in good health and CMV-seronegative. Sequenced sample: PBMCs. The chain uses TRBV4-3 and TRBJ1-1; 8 nucleotides match TRBD1. In nucleotides, the CDR3 is TGCGCCAGCAGCCATCTGGACAGGGACGCTGAAGCTTTCTTT. It translates to CASSHLDRDAEAFF.